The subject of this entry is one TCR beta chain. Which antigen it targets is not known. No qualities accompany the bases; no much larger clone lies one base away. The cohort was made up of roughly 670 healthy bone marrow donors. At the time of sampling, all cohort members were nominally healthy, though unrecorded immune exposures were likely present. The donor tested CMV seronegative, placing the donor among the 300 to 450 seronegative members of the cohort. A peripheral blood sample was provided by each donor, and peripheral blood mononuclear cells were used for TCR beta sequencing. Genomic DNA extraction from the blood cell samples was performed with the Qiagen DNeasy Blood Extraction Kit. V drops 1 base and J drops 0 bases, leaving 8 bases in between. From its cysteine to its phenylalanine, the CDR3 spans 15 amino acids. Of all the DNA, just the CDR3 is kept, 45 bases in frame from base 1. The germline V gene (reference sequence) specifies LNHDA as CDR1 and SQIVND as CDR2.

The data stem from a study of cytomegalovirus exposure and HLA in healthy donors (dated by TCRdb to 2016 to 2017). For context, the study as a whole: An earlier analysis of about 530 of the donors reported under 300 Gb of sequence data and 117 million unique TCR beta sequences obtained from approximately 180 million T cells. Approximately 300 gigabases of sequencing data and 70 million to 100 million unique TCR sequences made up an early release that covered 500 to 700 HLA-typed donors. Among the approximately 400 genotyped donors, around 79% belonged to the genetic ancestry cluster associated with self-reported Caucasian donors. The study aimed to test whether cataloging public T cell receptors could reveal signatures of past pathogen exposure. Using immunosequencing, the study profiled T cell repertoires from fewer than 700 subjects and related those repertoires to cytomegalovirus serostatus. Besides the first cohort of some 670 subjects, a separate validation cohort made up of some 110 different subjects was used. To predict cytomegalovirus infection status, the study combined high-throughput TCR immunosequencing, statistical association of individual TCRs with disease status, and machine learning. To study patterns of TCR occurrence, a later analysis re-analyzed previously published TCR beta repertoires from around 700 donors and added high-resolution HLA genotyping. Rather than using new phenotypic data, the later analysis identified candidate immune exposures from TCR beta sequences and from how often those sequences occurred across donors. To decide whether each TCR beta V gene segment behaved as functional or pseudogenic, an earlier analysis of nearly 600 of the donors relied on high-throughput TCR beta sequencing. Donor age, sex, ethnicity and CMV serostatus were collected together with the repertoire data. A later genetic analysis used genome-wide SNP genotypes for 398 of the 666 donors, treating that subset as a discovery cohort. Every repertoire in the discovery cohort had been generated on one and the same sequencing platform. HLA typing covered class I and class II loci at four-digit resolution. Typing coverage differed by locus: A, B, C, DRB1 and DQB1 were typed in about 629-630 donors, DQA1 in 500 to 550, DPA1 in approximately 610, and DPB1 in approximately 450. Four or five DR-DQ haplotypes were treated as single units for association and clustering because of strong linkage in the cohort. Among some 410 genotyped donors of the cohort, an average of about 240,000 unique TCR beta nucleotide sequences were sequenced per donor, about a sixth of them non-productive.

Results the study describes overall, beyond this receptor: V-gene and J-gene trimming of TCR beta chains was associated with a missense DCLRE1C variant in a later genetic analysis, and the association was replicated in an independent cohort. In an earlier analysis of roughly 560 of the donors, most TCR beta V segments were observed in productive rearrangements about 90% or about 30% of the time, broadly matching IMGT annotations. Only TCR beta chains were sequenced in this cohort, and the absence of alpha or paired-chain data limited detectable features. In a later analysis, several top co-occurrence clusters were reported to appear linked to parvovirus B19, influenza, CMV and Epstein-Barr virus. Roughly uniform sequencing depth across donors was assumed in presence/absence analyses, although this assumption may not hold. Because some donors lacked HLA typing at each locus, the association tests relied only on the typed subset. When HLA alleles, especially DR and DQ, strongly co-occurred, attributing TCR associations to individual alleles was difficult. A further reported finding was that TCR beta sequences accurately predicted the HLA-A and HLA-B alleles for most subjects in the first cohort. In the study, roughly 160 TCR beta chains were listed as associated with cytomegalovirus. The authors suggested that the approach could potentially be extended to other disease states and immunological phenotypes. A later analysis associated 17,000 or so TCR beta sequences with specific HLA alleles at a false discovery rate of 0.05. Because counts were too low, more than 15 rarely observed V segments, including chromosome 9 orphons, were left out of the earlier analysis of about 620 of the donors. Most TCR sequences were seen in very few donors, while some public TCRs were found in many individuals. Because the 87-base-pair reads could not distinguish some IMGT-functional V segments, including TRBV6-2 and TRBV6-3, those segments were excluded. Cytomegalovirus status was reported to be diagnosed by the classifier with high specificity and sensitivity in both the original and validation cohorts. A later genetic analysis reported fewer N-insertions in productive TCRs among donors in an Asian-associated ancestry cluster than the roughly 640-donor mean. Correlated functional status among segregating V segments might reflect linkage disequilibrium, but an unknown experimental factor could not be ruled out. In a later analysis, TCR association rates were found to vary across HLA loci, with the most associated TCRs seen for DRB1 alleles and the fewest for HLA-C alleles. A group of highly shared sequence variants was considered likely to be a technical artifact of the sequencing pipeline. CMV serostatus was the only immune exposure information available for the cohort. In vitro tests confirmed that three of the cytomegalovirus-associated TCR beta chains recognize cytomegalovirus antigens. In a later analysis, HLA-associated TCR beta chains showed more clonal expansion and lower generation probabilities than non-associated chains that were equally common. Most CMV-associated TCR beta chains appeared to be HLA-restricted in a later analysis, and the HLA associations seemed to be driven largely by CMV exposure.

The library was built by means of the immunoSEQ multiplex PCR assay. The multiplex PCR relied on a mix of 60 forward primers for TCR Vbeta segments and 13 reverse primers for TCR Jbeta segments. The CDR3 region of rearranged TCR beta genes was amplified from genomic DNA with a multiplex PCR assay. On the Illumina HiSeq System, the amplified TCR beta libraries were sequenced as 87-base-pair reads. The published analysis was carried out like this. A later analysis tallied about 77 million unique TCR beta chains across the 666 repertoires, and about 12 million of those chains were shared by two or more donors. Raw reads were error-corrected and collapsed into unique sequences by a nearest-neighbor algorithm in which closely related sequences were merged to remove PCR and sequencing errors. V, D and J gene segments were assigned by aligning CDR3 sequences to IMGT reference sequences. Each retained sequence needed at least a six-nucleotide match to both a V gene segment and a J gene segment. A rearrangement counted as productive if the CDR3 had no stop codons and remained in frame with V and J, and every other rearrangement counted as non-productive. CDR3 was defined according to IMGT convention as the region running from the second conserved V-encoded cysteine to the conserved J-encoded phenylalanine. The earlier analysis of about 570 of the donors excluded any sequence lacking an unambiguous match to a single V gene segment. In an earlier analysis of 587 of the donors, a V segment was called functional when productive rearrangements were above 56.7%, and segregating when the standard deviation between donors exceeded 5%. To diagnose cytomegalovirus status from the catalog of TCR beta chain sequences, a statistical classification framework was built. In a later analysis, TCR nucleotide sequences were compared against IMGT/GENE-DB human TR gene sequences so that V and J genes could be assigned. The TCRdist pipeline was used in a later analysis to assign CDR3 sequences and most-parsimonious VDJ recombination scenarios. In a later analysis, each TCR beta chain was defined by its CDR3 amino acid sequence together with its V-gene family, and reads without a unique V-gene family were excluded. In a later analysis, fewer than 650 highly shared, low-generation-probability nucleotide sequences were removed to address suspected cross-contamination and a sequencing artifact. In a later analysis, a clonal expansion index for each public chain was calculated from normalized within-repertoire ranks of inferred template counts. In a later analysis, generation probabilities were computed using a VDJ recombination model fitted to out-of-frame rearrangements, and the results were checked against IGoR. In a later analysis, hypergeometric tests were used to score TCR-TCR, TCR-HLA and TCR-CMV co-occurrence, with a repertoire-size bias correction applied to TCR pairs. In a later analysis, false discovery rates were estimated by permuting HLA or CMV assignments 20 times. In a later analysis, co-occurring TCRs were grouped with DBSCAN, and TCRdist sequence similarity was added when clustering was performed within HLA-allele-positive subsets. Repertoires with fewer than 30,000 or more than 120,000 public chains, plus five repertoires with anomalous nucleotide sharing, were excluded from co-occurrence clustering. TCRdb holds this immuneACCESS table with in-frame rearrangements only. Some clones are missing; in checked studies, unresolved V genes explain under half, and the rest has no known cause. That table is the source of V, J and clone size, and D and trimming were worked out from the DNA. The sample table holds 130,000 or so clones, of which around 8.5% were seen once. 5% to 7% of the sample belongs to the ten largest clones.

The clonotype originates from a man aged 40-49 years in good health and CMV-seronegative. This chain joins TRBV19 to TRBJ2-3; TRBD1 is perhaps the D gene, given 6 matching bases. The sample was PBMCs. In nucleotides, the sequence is TGTGCCAGTAGTATAGGGGGGCCGAGCACAGATACGCAGTATTTT. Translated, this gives CASSIGGPSTDTQYF.